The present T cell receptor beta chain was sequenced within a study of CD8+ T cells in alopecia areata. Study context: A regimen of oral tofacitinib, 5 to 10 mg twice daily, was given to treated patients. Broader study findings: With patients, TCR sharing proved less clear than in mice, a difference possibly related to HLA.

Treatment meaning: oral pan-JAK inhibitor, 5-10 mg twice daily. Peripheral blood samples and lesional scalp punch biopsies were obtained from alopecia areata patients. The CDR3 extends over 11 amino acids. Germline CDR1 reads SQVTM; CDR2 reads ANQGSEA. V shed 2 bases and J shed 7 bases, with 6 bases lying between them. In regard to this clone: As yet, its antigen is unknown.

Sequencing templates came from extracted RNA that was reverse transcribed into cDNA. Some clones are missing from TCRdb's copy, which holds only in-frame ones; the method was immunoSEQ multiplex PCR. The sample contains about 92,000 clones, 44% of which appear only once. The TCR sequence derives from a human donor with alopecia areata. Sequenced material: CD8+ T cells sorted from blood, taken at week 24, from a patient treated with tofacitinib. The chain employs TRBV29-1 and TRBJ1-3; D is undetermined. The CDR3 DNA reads TGCAGCGTTGAACACTCGAACACCATATATTTT. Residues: CSVEHSNTIYF.